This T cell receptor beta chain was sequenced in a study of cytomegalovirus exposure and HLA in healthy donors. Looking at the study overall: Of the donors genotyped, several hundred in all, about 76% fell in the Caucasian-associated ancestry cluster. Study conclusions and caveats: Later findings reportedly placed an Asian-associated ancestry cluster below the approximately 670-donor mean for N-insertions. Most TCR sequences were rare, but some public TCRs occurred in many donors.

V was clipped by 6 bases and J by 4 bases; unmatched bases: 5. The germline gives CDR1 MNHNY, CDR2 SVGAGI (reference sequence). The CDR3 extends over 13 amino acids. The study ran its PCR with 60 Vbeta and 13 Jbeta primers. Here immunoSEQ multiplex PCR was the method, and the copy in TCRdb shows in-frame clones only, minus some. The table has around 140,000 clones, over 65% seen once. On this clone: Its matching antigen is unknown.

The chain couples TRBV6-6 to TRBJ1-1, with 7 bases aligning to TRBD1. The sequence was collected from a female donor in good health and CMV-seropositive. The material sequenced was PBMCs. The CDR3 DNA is TGTGCCAGCAGGCAGACAGGGACCACTGAAGCTTTCTTT. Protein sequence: CASRQTGTTEAFF.